This TCR beta chain was recorded in a study of cytomegalovirus exposure and HLA in healthy donors (dated by TCRdb to 2015 to 2018). At the level of the whole study: The 650 to 750 repertoires of the first cohort and the 120 or so validation repertoires were produced on the same platform, according to a later analysis. The study aimed to test whether cataloging public T cell receptors could reveal signatures of past pathogen exposure. Besides the first cohort of more than 650 subjects, a separate validation cohort made up of 120 different subjects was used. High-throughput TCR immunosequencing, statistical association of individual TCRs with disease status, and machine learning were combined to predict cytomegalovirus infection status.

This clone appeared once. Its antigen is currently not known. Qualities for individual bases were not recorded, and no much larger clone is one base off. Library preparation was by the immunoSEQ multiplex PCR assay. For the original study's pipeline: To diagnose cytomegalovirus status from the catalog of TCR beta chain sequences, a statistical classification framework was built. Imported from immuneACCESS, the table was reduced by TCRdb to in-frame sequences with V and J called. These copies leave out some clones; in studies compared against another copy, an unresolved V gene accounts for under half, and the cause of the remainder is not known. V and J calls and clone size are given by that table; D and trimming were obtained from the DNA. Here the sample has 200,000 to 300,000 clones; roughly 87% occur a single time. The ten largest clones capture 12% of the sample. Results the study describes overall, beyond this receptor: Cytomegalovirus status was reported to be diagnosed by the classifier with high specificity and sensitivity in both the original and validation cohorts. In vitro tests confirmed that three of the cytomegalovirus-associated TCR beta chains recognize cytomegalovirus antigens. Subsequent analysis determined that TCRs grouped into clusters in the first cohort also showed a tendency toward co-occurrence across the 90 to 150 validation repertoires, and 85% to 95% of cluster scores exceeded 0. A later analysis had no HLA typing for the validation cohort, so co-occurrence there was scored across all 110 or so repertoires. A total of 164 TCR beta chains were listed by the study as associated with cytomegalovirus. While some public TCRs were present in many individuals, most TCR sequences turned up only very rarely across donors. The authors suggested that the approach could potentially be extended to other disease states and immunological phenotypes.

CDR1 and CDR2 were assigned from the germline V gene as MNHEY and SVGAGI. From the cysteine through the phenylalanine, the CDR3 covers 13 amino acids. Of all the DNA, just the CDR3 is kept, 39 bases in frame from base 1. The V end loses 3 bases and the J end loses 1 base, and a stretch of 7 bases separates them. Donors formed part of the validation cohort, which comprised approximately 130 subjects and was distinct from the first cohort of 550 to 850 subjects. Material for sequencing was PBMCs. The sequence joins TRBV6-5 to TRBJ2-7; the D gene identity is not certain. The sequence was collected from a man younger than 30 in good health and CMV-seropositive. The CDR3 protein is CASSYDPSYEQYF. The sequence in DNA is TGTGCCAGCAGTTATGACCCTTCCTACGAGCAGTACTTC.